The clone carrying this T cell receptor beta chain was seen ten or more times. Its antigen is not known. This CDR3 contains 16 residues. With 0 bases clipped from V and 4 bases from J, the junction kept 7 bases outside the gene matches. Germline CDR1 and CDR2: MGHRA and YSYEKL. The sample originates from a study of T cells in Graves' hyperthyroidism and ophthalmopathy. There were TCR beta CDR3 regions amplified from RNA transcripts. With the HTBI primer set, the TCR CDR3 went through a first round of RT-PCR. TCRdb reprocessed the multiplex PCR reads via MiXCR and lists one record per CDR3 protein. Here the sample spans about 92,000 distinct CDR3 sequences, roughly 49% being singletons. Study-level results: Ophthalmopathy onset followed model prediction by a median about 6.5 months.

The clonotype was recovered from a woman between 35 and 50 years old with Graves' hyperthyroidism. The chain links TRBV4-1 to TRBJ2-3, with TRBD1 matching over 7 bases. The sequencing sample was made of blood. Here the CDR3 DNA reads TGCGCCAGCAGCCAAGATGAGGCAGGGGGAGCAGATACGCAGTATTTT. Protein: CASSQDEAGGADTQYF.